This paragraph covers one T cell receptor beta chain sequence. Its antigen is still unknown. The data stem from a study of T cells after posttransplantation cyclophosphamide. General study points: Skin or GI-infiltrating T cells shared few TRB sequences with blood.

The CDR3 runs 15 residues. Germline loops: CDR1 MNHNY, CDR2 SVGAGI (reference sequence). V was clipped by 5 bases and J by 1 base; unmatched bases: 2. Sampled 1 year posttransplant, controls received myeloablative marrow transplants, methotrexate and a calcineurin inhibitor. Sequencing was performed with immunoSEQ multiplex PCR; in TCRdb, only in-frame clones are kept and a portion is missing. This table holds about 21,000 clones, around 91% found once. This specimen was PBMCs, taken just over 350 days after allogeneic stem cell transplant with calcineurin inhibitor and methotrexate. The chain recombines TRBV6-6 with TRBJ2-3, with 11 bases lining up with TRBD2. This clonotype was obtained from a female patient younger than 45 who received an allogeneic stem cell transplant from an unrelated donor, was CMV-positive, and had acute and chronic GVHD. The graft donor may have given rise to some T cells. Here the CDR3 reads CASSKGLAGTDTQYF. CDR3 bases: TGTGCCAGCAGTAAGGGACTAGCGGGCACAGATACGCAGTATTTT.